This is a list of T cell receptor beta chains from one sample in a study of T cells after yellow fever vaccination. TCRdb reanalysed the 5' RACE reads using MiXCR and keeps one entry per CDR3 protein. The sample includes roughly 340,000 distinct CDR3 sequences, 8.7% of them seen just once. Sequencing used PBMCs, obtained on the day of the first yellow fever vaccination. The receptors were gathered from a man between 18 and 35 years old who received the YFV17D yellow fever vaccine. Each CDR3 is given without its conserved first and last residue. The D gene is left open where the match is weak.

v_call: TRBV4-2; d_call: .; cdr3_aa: ASRGAPPIDTQY
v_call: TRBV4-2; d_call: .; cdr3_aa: AMSPRGQHNEQF
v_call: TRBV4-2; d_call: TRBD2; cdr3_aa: ASSQVGDLTGGNVLT
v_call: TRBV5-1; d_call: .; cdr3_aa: ASSLVGGRPNEKLF
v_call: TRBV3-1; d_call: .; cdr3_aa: ASSQGPGPAF
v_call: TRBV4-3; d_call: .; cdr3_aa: ASSQEGGAGRHGELF
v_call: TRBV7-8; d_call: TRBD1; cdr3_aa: ASSLGTGRDTQY
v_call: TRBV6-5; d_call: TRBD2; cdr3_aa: ASSSWTSGGTGELF
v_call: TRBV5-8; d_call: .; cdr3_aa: ASNDGTNNQPQH
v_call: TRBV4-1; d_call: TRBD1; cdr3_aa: ASSQVQGAIYEQY
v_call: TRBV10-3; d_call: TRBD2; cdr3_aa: AISGGEGPYEQY
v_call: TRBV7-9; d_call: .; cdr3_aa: ASSGRYMADTQY
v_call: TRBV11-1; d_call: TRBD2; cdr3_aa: ASSFHWGGYEQY
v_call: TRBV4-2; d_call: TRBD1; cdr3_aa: ASSQGQGLPYEQY
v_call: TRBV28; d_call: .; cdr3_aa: ASRMPGSNEQF
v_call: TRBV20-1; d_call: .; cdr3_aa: SARSRNTTDTQY
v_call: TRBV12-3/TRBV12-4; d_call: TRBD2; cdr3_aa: ASSPTGLAGGLETQY